These T cell receptor beta chains were read from a single sample in a study of CD8 T cells in ankylosing spondylitis. One entry per CDR3 protein, called by TCRdb with MiXCR from the 5' RACE reads. The sample lists around 480,000 distinct CDR3 sequences, approximately 17% occurring once. The sequenced sample was blood, either unsorted or a sorted T cell fraction (not recorded which). The receptors stem from a male donor with ankylosing spondylitis. Each CDR3 is given with its conserved first and last residue.

TRBV28	16	TRBJ2-7	CASSPRGQPGTYEQYF
TRBV6-1	13	TRBJ1-5	CASLGARNQPQHF
TRBV18	19	TRBJ2-3	CASSPKSFGTGGFGDTQYF
TRBV20-1	15	TRBJ2-1	CSARDPGGPSNEQFF
TRBV30	17	TRBJ1-6	CAWKKDRFGSYNSPLHF
TRBV6-2/TRBV6-3	13	TRBJ2-1	CASRGGPDNGQFF
TRBV24-1	15	TRBJ2-1	CATSDLGHLNNEQFF
TRBV6-5	15	TRBJ2-2	CASSYSSAATGELFF
TRBV12-3/TRBV12-4	15	TRBJ2-1	CASSFAESSYNEQFF
TRBV7-9	15	TRBJ2-3	CASSPQWTRADSQYF
TRBV28	14	TRBJ2-3	CASSFVTSGSSAYF
TRBV5-1	13	TRBJ1-4	CASSPGSSYKLFF
TRBV5-1	15	TRBJ2-1	CASSDGTVPGNEQFF
TRBV20-1	15	TRBJ2-2	CSARDPAGVTGELFF
TRBV20-1	11	TRBJ2-7	CSAPHRREQYF
TRBV18	15	TRBJ2-1	CASSPTGFGYNEQFF
TRBV29-1	12	TRBJ2-2	CSVEEGMGELFF
TRBV27	15	TRBJ1-4	CASSSRQGTGEKLFF
TRBV20-1	12	TRBJ2-5	CSTDRGRETQYF
TRBV7-2	15	TRBJ1-5	CASSFMGNSNQPQHF
TRBV14	12	TRBJ2-7	CASSQERREQYF
TRBV12-3/TRBV12-4	15	TRBJ1-1	CASRGQGGMNTEAFF
TRBV20-1	14	TRBJ2-5	CSGTPGTSVETQYF
TRBV4-2	18	TRBJ2-5	CASSAHSLIAGGQETQYF
TRBV5-1	17	TRBJ2-7	CASSLGVSSGSNYEQYF
TRBV12-3/TRBV12-4	17	TRBJ2-5	CASCSTRLAGFQETQYF
TRBV7-9	14	TRBJ1-4	CASSLGQGEEKLFF
TRBV12-3/TRBV12-4	14	TRBJ2-3	CASSFSAGTDTQYF
TRBV20-1	13	TRBJ2-1	CSARGSFNNEQFF
TRBV2	14	TRBJ1-3	CASSEGADGYTIYF
TRBV20-1	16	TRBJ2-7	CSAREVAGGTPYEQYF
TRBV11-2	15	TRBJ2-5	CASSYRGAGVETQYF